This TCR beta chain was captured by sequencing in a study of blood T cell repertoires in COVID-19. At the level of the study: In each case, the material was cDNA or gDNA derived from T cells, B-cell-depleted T cells, or PBMCs.

Per the original data handling: Counts of nucleated cells, estimated from reference gene primer amplification, were obtained. Clones were read by immunoSEQ multiplex PCR, and TCRdb kept only the in-frame ones, dropping some. The DNA gave D and trimming, while V, J and clone size come from that table. The repertoire holds about 210,000 clones, with approximately 75% as singletons. This clone was detected only a few times. Those enrolled, adults aged roughly 18 to 90 years, came from roughly 22 US areas. Cohort 3 recovery required two negative PCRs, clearance, or symptom resolution. V lost 4 bases, J lost 6 bases, and 15 bases lay in between. From germline, CDR1 is MGHRA and CDR2 YSYEKL. The CDR3 runs to 15 residues.

The receptor comes from a middle-aged man who had recovered from COVID-19. J is TRBJ2-2 and V is TRBV4-1, with a tentative D call TRBD1 (7 bases). The source material was PBMCs or T cells enriched from blood (not recorded which). The CDR3 spells CASSPEGGQPGELFF. CDR3 nucleotide sequence: TGCGCCAGCAGCCCCGAGGGGGGACAGCCCGGGGAGCTGTTTTTT.